This T cell receptor (beta chain) was documented in a study of T-cell reconstitution after alpha-beta-depleted transplantation in children. The library targeted TCRbeta and was prepared with unique molecular identifiers. TCRdb re-derived calls from the PCR reads in MiXCR, one entry per CDR3 protein. The top ten clones hold about 17% of a sample with over 90,000 distinct CDR3 sequences, about 7.5% of them seen once. The germline gives CDR1 MGHRA, CDR2 YSYEKL. The V and J ends lost 4 bases and 0 bases, in that order; junction bases with no gene match: 5. The CDR3 is 16 residues long. Many counts were recorded for this clonotype.

This TCR derives from a boy between 2 and 15 years old with acute lymphoblastic leukemia, due to receive a stem cell transplant. The rearrangement uses TRBV4-1 and TRBJ2-7, with 11 bases lining up with TRBD2. The sequencing here drew on PBMCs, taken before TCRalphabeta/CD19-depleted stem cell transplant. The CDR3 here is CASSPLTSGSSYEQYF. CDR3 bases: TGCGCCAGCAGCCCCCTAACTAGCGGGAGCTCCTACGAGCAGTACTTC.